These T cell receptor beta chains were read from a single sample in a study of cytomegalovirus exposure and HLA in healthy donors. Sequencing used immunoSEQ multiplex PCR; TCRdb keeps in-frame clones, though not all of them. The sample yields over 150,000 clones, approximately 75% seen once. Sequences were obtained from PBMCs. The source is a man between 45 and 60 years old in good health and CMV-seropositive. Each CDR3 is given with its conserved first and last residue. The order of the fields is V gene, J gene, CDR3 length, CDR3 protein.

v_call: TRBV19; j_call: TRBJ1-5; cdr3_length: 14; cdr3_aa: CASSSRGSVQPQHF
v_call: TRBV5-1; j_call: TRBJ2-3; cdr3_length: 16; cdr3_aa: CASSIGQNRIPDTQYF
v_call: TRBV4-3; j_call: TRBJ1-1; cdr3_length: 16; cdr3_aa: CASSQAGGGLNTEAFF
v_call: TRBV10-1; j_call: TRBJ2-5; cdr3_length: 15; cdr3_aa: CASSESTSGEETQYF
v_call: TRBV5-5; j_call: TRBJ1-2; cdr3_length: 19; cdr3_aa: CASSLVEQGGRVLRDGYTF
v_call: TRBV27; j_call: TRBJ2-7; cdr3_length: 15; cdr3_aa: CASSLAGVSSYEQYF
v_call: TRBV4-1; j_call: TRBJ1-6; cdr3_length: 15; cdr3_aa: CASSQDQRVNSPLHF
v_call: TRBV7-9; j_call: TRBJ2-7; cdr3_length: 12; cdr3_aa: CASSLDRGTFYF
v_call: TRBV4-3; j_call: TRBJ1-5; cdr3_length: 13; cdr3_aa: CASSQTQGQPQHF
v_call: TRBV2; j_call: TRBJ1-1; cdr3_length: 14; cdr3_aa: CASSFQGVGTEAFF
v_call: TRBV7-2; j_call: TRBJ2-5; cdr3_length: 14; cdr3_aa: CASSPRLARKTQYF
v_call: TRBV11-3; j_call: TRBJ2-3; cdr3_length: 16; cdr3_aa: CASSLLAGGITDTQYF
v_call: TRBV5-1; j_call: TRBJ1-1; cdr3_length: 14; cdr3_aa: CASRRVGGSGEAFF
v_call: TRBV5-1; j_call: TRBJ2-5; cdr3_length: 16; cdr3_aa: CASRLTSGGLLETQYF
v_call: TRBV4-2; j_call: TRBJ2-4; cdr3_length: 15; cdr3_aa: CASSHLGGAKNIQYF
v_call: TRBV29-1; j_call: TRBJ2-3; cdr3_length: 16; cdr3_aa: CSVGNAGVRGTDTQYF
v_call: TRBV5-6; j_call: TRBJ1-1; cdr3_length: 14; cdr3_aa: CASSLGGLNTEAFF
v_call: TRBV11-2; j_call: TRBJ1-6; cdr3_length: 15; cdr3_aa: CASSLLLEKNSPLHF
v_call: TRBV4-3; j_call: TRBJ2-2; cdr3_length: 17; cdr3_aa: CASSQEWGLANTGELFF
v_call: TRBV5-1; j_call: TRBJ1-4; cdr3_length: 19; cdr3_aa: CASSLTGYQVGSTNEKLFF
v_call: TRBV9; j_call: TRBJ1-4; cdr3_length: 17; cdr3_aa: CASSGGTALPTNEKLFF
v_call: TRBV7-9; j_call: TRBJ2-1; cdr3_length: 14; cdr3_aa: CASSSRLAYNEQFF
v_call: TRBV4-3; j_call: TRBJ2-3; cdr3_length: 13; cdr3_aa: CASRGGSTDTQYF
v_call: TRBV15; j_call: TRBJ2-7; cdr3_length: 15; cdr3_aa: CATSRDPRGRYEQYF
v_call: TRBV10-3; j_call: TRBJ1-2; cdr3_length: 15; cdr3_aa: CAISDGGQGNYGYTF
v_call: TRBV5-4; j_call: TRBJ1-5; cdr3_length: 14; cdr3_aa: CASSLAEPGQPQHF
v_call: TRBV9; j_call: TRBJ2-4; cdr3_length: 15; cdr3_aa: CASSNHQGTTGLQYF
v_call: TRBV14; j_call: TRBJ1-4; cdr3_length: 14; cdr3_aa: CASSQGIRDEKLFF
v_call: TRBV18; j_call: TRBJ2-1; cdr3_length: 15; cdr3_aa: CASSPRQGTRNEQFF